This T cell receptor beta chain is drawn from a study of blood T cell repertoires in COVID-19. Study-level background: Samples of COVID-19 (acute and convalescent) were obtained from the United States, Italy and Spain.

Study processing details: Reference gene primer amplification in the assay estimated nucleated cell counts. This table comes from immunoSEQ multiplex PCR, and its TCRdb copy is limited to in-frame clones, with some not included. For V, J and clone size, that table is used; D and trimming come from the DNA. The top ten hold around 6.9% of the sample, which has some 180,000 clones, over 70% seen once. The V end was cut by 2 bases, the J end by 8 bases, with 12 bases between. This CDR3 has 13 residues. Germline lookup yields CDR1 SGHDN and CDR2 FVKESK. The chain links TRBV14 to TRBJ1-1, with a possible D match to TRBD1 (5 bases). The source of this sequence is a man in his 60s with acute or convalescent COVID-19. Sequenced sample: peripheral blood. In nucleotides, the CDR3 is TGTGCCAGCAGCCAACGCCTTAAGGGGGAAGCTTTCTTT. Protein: CASSQRLKGEAFF.